The rows below give T cell receptor beta chains drawn from one sample of a study of control samples from healthy donors and cancer patients. Method: immunoSEQ multiplex PCR; TCRdb's copy keeps in-frame clones and lacks some. The sample has about 150,000 clones; 90% to 95% are singletons. The sample comprised blood. The receptors were gathered from a woman aged 18-30 years in good health. CDR3s include the opening cysteine and the closing phenylalanine or tryptophan. Each record gives: clone size, D gene, J gene, V gene, CDR3 protein, CDR3 DNA. The D gene is left open where the match is weak. Clone size is shown for a subset of rows, as once, few, many or a class of expanded clone.

>NA|NA|TRBJ1-2|TRBV19
CASKALNYGYTF
TGTGCCAGTAAGGCGCTAAACTATGGCTACACCTTC
>NA|NA|TRBJ1-4|TRBV2
CASSLSANEKLFF
TGTGCCAGCAGTCTGTCGGCTAATGAAAAACTGTTTTTT
>NA|NA|TRBJ1-1|TRBV11-2
CASSRSPEF
TGTGCCAGCAGCCGATCCCCTGAGTTT
>NA|TRBD2|TRBJ2-3|TRBV9
CASSSRLAGATDTQYF
TGTGCCAGCAGCTCGAGACTAGCGGGAGCGACAGATACGCAGTATTTT
>NA|TRBD1|TRBJ1-1|TRBV9
CASSAGTGVWNTEAFF
TGTGCCAGCAGCGCCGGGACAGGGGTATGGAACACTGAAGCTTTCTTT
>NA|TRBD1|TRBJ2-2|TRBV10-1
CASSEGTGGTGELFF
TGCGCCAGCAGTGAGGGGACAGGAGGCACCGGGGAGCTGTTTTTT
>NA|TRBD1|TRBJ1-6|TRBV13
CASSRKQGYNSPLHF
TGTGCCAGCAGCCGAAAACAGGGGTACAATTCACCCCTCCACTTT
>NA|TRBD1|TRBJ1-2|TRBV24-1
CATSPGQGDYGYTF
TGTGCCACCAGTCCCGGACAGGGGGACTATGGCTACACCTTC
>NA|NA|TRBJ1-6|TRBV5-1
CASSWRTDNSPLHF
TGCGCCAGCAGCTGGCGGACAGACAATTCACCCCTCCACTTT
>NA|NA|TRBJ1-5|TRBV6-2/TRBV6-3
CASSQRGWQPQHF
TGTGCCAGCAGTCAGCGGGGTTGGCAGCCCCAGCATTTT
>NA|TRBD1|TRBJ1-2|TRBV19
CASSIWTGEAYGYTF
TGTGCCAGTAGTATTTGGACAGGGGAGGCCTATGGCTACACCTTC
>NA|NA|TRBJ1-2|TRBV7-3
CASSLTTSGVYGYTF
TGTGCCAGCAGCTTAACGACATCAGGGGTCTATGGCTACACCTTC
>NA|NA|TRBJ1-1|TRBV6-5
CASTGHTEAFF
TGTGCCAGCACCGGGCACACTGAAGCTTTCTTT
>NA|NA|TRBJ1-6|TRBV7-3
CASSSGLPNSPLHF
TGTGCCAGCAGCTCGGGACTTCCTAATTCACCCCTCCACTTT
>once|TRBD2|TRBJ2-5|TRBV11-2
CASSFWTSGNQETQYF
TGTGCCAGCAGCTTTTGGACTAGCGGGAATCAAGAGACCCAGTACTTC
>NA|TRBD1|TRBJ1-2|TRBV19
CASSQPTGSYTF
TGTGCCAGTAGTCAGCCGACAGGGAGCTACACCTTC
>NA|NA|TRBJ2-5|TRBV4-2
CASSQGNDSPRETQYF
TGTGCCAGCAGCCAGGGAAATGATTCCCCGAGGGAGACCCAGTACTTC